This T cell receptor beta chain was found in a study of cytomegalovirus exposure and HLA in healthy donors. Study-wide findings and caveats: Rare sequences made up most TCRs, while some public TCRs were found in many donors. As a later analysis showed, several of the most significant clusters appeared to be linked to common viral pathogens. A later analysis associated roughly 15,000 TCR beta sequences with HLA alleles at a 0.05 false discovery rate.

The primer mix had 60 Vbeta and 13 Jbeta primers. Generated by immunoSEQ multiplex PCR, the TCRdb table keeps only in-frame clones and is missing some. This table holds 180,000 or so clones, approximately 84% found once. Note on this clone: Its antigen is as yet unknown.

V was clipped by 6 bases and J by 2 bases; unmatched bases: 7. CDR1 and CDR2 (germline): LNHDA, SQIVND (reference sequence). The CDR3 is made up of 15 amino acids. This TCR was sampled from a female donor in good health and CMV-seronegative. Sequencing input: PBMCs. The V call is TRBV19, the J call TRBJ1-5; 7 bases map to TRBD1. In DNA, the CDR3 is TGTGCCAGTAGCCGACAGGGCTGGGGCAATCAGCCCCAGCATTTT. It encodes CASSRQGWGNQPQHF.